The 10 T cell receptor beta chains given below trace back to one sample, sequenced in a study of T cells in Graves' hyperthyroidism and ophthalmopathy. Regions amplified from RNA transcripts were the TCR beta CDR3 regions. Primed by the HTBI set, a first-round RT-PCR was run on the TCR CDR3. TCRdb itself ran the multiplex PCR reads through MiXCR, one entry per CDR3 protein. The sample records roughly 500,000 distinct CDR3 sequences, 46% being singletons. Sequencing was carried out using peripheral blood or thyroid tissue (not recorded which). The receptors originated from an adult woman with Graves' disease, either hyperthyroidism or ophthalmopathy (not recorded which).

The V call is TRBV10-3, the J call TRBJ2-7; D is uncertain. Germline V lookup: CDR1 ENHRY, CDR2 SYGVKD. The V end lost 6 bases, the J end lost 3 bases, and 12 bases lay between the germline ends. The CDR3 is 13 amino acids. The CDR3 DNA sequence: TGTGCCATCAGGGAACATACACTCTACGAGCAGTACTTC. Protein sequence: CAIREHTLYEQYF.

This clonotype was counted between two and nine times. The V and J genes are TRBV2 and TRBJ1-2; D unclear. Trimming shortened V by 4 bases and J by 3 bases, and 9 bases separated the two germline ends. In germline, CDR1 is SNHLY, CDR2 FYNNEI. The CDR3 length is 13 residues. The CDR3 loop is CASSGPSDYGYTF. In DNA form, the CDR3 reads TGTGCCAGCAGTGGTCCTTCGGACTATGGCTACACCTTC.

The table lists this clonotype with many counts. This sequence joins TRBV7-9 and TRBJ2-7; 7 bases agree with TRBD2. Germline V CDR1 and CDR2: SEHNR, FQNEAQ (reference sequence). V shed 1 base, J shed 4 bases, and the junction held 1 base outside the gene matches. CDR3 length equals 13 residues. The CDR3 sequence is CASSLGEGYEQYF. CDR3 bases: TGTGCCAGCAGCTTAGGGGAGGGTTACGAGCAGTACTTC.

The sample holds one count of this clonotype. A much larger clone sits a single nucleotide away, making a read error possible. The gene calls are TRBV5-1 and TRBJ2-7; the match to TRBD1 covers 7 bases. CDR1 is SGHRS and CDR2 is YFSETQ in the germline V gene. This CDR3 is built from 13 residues. The CDR3 DNA reads TGCGCCAGCAGCTCGACAGGGTCCTACGAGCATTACTTC. Its protein product is CASSSTGSYEHYF. Together with reference TRBV5-1 and TRBJ2-7, the CDR3 gives the full variable domain: KAGVTQTPRYLIKTRGQQVTLSCSPISGHRSVSWYQQTPGQGLQFLFEYFSETQRNKGNFPGRFSGRQFSNSRSEMNVSTLELGDSALYLCASSSTGSYEHYFGPGTRLTVT.

The chain joins TRBV10-3 to TRBJ1-1; 8 nucleotides line up with TRBD1. Germline V gene lookup returns CDR1 ENHRY and CDR2 SYGVKD. V lost 4 bases, J lost 4 bases, and 8 bases stayed unmatched. The CDR3 spans 15 residues. The CDR3: CAISGEDRDSTEAFF. For the CDR3, the DNA is TGTGCCATCAGTGGGGAGGACAGGGACTCCACTGAAGCTTTCTTT.

This rearrangement joins TRBV27 to TRBJ2-7; the match to TRBD1 covers 10 bases. CDR1 is MNHEY and CDR2 is SMNVEV in the germline V gene (reference sequence). V was clipped by 8 bases and J by 4 bases; unmatched bases: 2. CDR3 size: 12 residues. The CDR3 nucleotides are TGTGCCAGCCTGGACAGGGGGTACGAGCAGTACTTC. Translation: CASLDRGYEQYF.

There are many counts of this clonotype. This chain joins TRBV10-3 and TRBJ1-1; D is possibly TRBD1 (5 bases). CDR1 is ENHRY, CDR2 SYGVKD, per germline. The CDR3 spans 12 residues. V was clipped by 10 bases and J by 6 bases, with 15 bases between them. This CDR3 is CATSGGVSEAFF. The CDR3 DNA reads TGTGCCACGAGTGGGGGGGTGTCTGAAGCTTTCTTT.

This clonotype was picked up many times. The chain joins TRBV7-2 to TRBJ1-5; D uncertain. The V gene's germline CDR1 is SGHTA and CDR2 FQGNSA. This CDR3 has 15 amino acids. V lost 5 bases, J lost 0 bases, and 11 bases lay in between. This CDR3 is CASSTDGYSNQPQHF. In DNA, the CDR3 is TGTGCCAGCAGCACGGACGGTTATAGCAATCAGCCCCAGCATTTT.

The V and J genes are TRBV29-1 and TRBJ1-1; maybe TRBD1 (5 bases). This CDR3 spans 13 amino acids. Germline V gene lookup returns CDR1 SQVTM and CDR2 ANQGSEA. Trimming stripped 7 bases from V and 0 bases from J, with 12 bases between. CDR3 sequence reads: CSATRGMNTEAFF. CDR3 DNA: TGCAGCGCGACGAGGGGCATGAACACTGAAGCTTTCTTT.

The CDR3 DNA reads as TGCAGCGTTAGGAGTTCGGGCAACACCATATATTTT. It codes for CSVRSSGNTIYF. The rearrangement joins TRBV29-1 to TRBJ1-3; no reliable D call. The germline CDR1 and CDR2 sequences are SQVTM and ANQGSEA. V was cut by 5 bases and J by 7 bases, with 12 bases left in between. This CDR3 has 12 residues.